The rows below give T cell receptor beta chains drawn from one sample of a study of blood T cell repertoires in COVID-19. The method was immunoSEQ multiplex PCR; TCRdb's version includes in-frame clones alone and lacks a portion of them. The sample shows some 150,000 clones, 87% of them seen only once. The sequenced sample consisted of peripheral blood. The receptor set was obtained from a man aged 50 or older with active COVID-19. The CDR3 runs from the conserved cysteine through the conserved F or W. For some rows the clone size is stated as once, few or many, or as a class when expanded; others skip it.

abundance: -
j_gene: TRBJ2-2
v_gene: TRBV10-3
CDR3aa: CAISDPTSGAANTGELFF

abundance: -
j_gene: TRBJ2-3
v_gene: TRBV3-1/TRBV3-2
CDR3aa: CASSPPSRDTQYF

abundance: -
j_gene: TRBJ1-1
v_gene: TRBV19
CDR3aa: CASSIEGTVNTEAFF

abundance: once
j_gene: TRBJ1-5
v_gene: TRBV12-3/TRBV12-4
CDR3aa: CASSPGAGQPQHF

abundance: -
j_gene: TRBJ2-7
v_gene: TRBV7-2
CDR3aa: CASSQDRALPYEQYF

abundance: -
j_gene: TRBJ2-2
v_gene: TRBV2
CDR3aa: CASSGTALYTGELFF

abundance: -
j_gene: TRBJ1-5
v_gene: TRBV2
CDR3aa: CASSERGQRSQPQHF

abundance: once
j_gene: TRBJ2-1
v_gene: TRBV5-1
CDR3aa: CASSLGSSSYNEQFF

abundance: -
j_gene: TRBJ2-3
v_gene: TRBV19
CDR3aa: CASSHRGRVGLQTDTQYF

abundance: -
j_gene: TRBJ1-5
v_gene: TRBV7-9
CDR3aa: CASSLGGQDRVNQPQHF

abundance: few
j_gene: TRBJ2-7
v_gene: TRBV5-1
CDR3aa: CASSPGQGFYEQYF

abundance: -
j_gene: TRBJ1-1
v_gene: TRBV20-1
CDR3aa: CSASTGVYAEAFF

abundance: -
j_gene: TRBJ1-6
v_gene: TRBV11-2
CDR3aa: CASSLGLSNSPLHF

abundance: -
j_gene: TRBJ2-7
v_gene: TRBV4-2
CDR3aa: CASSQSKDRLFPYEQYF

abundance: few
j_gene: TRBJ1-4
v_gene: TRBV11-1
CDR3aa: CASSRRDNEKLFF

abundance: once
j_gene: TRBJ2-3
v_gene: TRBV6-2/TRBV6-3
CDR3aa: CASSSAGNPTDTQYF

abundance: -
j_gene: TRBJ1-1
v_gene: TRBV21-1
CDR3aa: CASSKRDLLGFF

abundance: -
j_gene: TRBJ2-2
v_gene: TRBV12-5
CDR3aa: CASGGGVGTGELFF

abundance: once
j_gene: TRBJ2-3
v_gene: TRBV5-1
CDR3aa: CASSNGTSGGRTDTQYF

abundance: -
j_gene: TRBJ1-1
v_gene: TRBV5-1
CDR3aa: CASRGGAGPVNTEAFF

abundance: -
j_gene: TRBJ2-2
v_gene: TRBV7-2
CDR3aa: CASSLVASGGGTGELFF

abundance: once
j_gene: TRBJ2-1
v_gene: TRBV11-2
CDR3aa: CASSLGTGGLGYYNEQFF

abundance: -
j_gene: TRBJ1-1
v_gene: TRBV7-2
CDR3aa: CASSLGGTGGLTEAFF

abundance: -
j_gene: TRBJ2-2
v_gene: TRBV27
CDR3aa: CASSSYNTGELFF

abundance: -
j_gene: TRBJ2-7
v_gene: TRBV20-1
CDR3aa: CSARSGHEQYF

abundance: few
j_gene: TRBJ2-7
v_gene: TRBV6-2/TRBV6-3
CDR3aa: CASSYSAGGRFREQYF

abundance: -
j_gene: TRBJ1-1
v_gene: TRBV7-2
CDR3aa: CASSLAQGRTEAFF

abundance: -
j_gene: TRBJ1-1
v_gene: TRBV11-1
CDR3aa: CASSLSGTANTEAFF

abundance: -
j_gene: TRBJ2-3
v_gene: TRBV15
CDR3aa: CATQRVSTDTQYF

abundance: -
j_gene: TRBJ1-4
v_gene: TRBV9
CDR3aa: CASSVGQFNEKLFF

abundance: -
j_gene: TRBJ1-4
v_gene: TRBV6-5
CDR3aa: CASLRDRGFEKLFF

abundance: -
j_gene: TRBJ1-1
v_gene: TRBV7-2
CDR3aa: CASSPRQGSAEAFF

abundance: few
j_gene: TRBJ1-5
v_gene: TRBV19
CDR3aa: CASQAGAGNQPQHF

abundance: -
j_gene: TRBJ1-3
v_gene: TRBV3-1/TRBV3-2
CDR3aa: CASSQKLGGRNTIYF

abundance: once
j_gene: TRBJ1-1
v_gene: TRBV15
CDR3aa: CATSGRTGRVTEAFF

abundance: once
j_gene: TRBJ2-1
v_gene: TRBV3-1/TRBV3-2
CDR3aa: CASSQGGGEEQFF

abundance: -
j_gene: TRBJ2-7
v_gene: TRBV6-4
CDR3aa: CASTYGGLDEQYF

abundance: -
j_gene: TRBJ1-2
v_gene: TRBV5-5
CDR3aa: CASSHLIALQTGGINYGYTF

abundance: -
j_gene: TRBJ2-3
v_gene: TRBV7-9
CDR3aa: CASSHRLAGDTQYF

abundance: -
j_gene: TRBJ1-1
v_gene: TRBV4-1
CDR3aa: CASSRLLRGQTEAFF

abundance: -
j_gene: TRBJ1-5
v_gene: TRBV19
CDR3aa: CASSIDRTENQPQHF

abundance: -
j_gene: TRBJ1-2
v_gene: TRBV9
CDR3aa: CASSGNQGVLYTF

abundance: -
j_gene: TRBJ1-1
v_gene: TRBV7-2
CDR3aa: CASSTWTREKAFF

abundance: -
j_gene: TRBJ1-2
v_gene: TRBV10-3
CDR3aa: CAISEGQGAHGYTF

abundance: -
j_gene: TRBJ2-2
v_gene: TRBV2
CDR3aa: CASTSGDTGELFF

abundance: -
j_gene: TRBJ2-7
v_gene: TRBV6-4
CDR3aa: CASSEGGLTYEQYF

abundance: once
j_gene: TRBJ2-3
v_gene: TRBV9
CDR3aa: CASSGQGAGDTQYF

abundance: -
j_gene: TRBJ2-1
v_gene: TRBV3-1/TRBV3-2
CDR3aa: CASSLLRGVYNEQFF

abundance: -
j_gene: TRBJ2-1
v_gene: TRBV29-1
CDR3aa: CSVEAGQGFFEQFF

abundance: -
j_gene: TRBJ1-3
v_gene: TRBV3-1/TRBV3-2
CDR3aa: CASSQDHIQGNTIYF

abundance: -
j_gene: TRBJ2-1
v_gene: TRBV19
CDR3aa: CASSMWGLEQFF

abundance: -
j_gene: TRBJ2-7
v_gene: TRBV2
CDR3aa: CASSGAGTGEAYEQYF

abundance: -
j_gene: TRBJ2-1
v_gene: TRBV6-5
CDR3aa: CASRPRGGAYNEQFF

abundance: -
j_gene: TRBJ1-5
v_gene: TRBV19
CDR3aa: CASSIGAGQNQPQHF

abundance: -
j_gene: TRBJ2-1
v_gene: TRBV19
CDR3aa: CASRSGGARDEQFF

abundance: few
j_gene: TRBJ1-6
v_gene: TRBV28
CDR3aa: CASRSNGGTPPLHF

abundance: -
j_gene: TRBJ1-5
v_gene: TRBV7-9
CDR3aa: CASSFDGVNQPQHF

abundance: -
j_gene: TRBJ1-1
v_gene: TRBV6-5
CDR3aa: CASSFLRVGEAFF

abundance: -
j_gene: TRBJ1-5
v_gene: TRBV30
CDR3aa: CAWSTFGERNQPQHF